This TCR beta chain was identified in a study of immune evolution from preneoplasia to lung adenocarcinoma. As for the study in general: HLA loss of heterozygosity: under 7.5% AIS, about 15% MIA, more than 25% ADC, none AAH.

General study points: Later-stage lesions appeared to have more T cells, more diversity, less clonality.

Produced via immunoSEQ multiplex PCR; TCRdb's table is partial and in-frame only. This sample carries around 13,000 clones, more than 80% of them seen once, and the ten largest clones take just under 5%. With regard to this clone: Antigen: not known.

This CDR3 has 13 amino acids. Germline CDR1 reads MDHEN; CDR2 reads SYDVKM. The V segment lost 6 bases and the J segment 6 bases; nucleotides outside the gene matches: 8. H&E slides confirmed each diagnosis, reviewed by two pathologists independently. This chain connects TRBV28 to TRBJ2-7; 7 nucleotides agree with TRBD2. The TCR comes from a person aged 70 to 85 with lung adenocarcinoma. The source material was FFPE minimally invasive lung adenocarcinoma tissue. CDR3 in DNA: TGTGCCAGCAGGACTAGCAGGAGGGGCGAGCAGTACTTC. Its translation: CASRTSRRGEQYF. The complete variable domain, with remaining parts taken from reference TRBV28 and TRBJ2-7, reads DVKVTQSSRYLVKRTGEKVFLECVQDMDHENMFWYRQDPGLGLRLIYFSYDVKMKEKGDIPEGYSVSREKKERFSLILESASTNQTSMYLCASRTSRRGEQYFGPGTRLTVT.